In this sample, the clone carrying this T cell receptor (beta chain) turned up a few times. What it recognizes is unknown. The sample belongs to a study of cytomegalovirus exposure and HLA in healthy donors. Overall study results and limits: Most CMV-associated TCR beta chains were later found to appear HLA-restricted.

PCR involved 60 Vbeta and 13 Jbeta primers. This table comes from immunoSEQ multiplex PCR, and its TCRdb copy is limited to in-frame clones, with some not included. The sample has about 170,000 clones; approximately 88% are singletons. The ends were cut back, 1 base at V and 2 bases at J, with 12 bases in the middle. Germline lookup yields CDR1 LNHDA and CDR2 SQIVND (reference sequence). The CDR3 is 15 residues long. The clonotype was recovered from a boy under 10 years old in good health and CMV-seronegative. The sequencing sample was made of PBMCs. The chain combines TRBV19 with TRBJ2-7; a possible D gene is TRBD1 (5 bases). CDR3 protein: CASSIGSRAPYEQYF. The CDR3 region has the DNA TGTGCCAGTAGTATAGGGTCCAGGGCCCCCTACGAGCAGTACTTC.